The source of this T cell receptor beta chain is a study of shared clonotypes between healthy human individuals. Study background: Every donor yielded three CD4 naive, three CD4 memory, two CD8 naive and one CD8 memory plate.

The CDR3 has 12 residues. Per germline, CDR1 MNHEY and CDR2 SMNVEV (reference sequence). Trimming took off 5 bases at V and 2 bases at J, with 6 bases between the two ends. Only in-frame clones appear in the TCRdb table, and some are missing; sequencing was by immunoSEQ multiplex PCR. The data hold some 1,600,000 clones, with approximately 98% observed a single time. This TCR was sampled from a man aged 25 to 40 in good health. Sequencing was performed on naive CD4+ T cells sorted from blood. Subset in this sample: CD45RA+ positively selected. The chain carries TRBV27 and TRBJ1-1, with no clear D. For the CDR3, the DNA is TGTGCCAGCAGTAGGGCTAACACTGAAGCTTTCTTT. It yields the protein CASSRANTEAFF.